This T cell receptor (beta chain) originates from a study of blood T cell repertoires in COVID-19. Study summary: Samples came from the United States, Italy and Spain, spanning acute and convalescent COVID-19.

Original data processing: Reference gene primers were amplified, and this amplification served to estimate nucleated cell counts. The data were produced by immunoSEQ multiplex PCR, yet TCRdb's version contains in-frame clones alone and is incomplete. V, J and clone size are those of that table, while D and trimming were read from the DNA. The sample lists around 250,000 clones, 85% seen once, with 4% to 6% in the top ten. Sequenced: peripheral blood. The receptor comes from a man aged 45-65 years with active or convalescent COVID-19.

In DNA form, the CDR3 reads TGTGCCAGCAGCTTAGCGGGCGGGAGGGGCTACGAGCAGTACTTC. Encoded protein: CASSLAGGRGYEQYF. The V and J genes are TRBV7-2 and TRBJ2-7, with 9 bases that match TRBD2. This CDR3 has 15 residues. Germline CDR1 SGHTA, CDR2 FQGNSA. J gave up 3 bases and V 0 bases, and 3 bases lay outside the gene matches. Full variable domain (remainder filled in from reference TRBV7-2 and TRBJ2-7): GAGVSQSPSNKVTEKGKDVELRCDPISGHTALYWYRQSLGQGLEFLIYFQGNSAPDKSGLPSDRFSAERTGGSVSTLTIQRTQQEDSAVYLCASSLAGGRGYEQYFGPGTRLTVT.